The present T cell receptor (beta chain) was sequenced within a study of blood T cell repertoires in COVID-19. Germline assignment: CDR1 SGHNT and CDR2 YENEEA. The CDR3 consists of 14 residues. Trimming cost V 4 bases and J 1 base; bases outside gene matches: 2. With respect to this clone: This sample also contains other DNA sequences that code for the same CDR3.

Repertoires were generated with immunoSEQ multiplex PCR, while TCRdb's copy carries only in-frame clones and drops some. The sample has fewer than 650,000 clones; approximately 88% are singletons. The TCR sequence derives from a woman aged 50 to 65 with COVID-19, enrolled during active disease. The chain employs TRBV11-3 and TRBJ2-3; 7 bases align to TRBD1. Sequencing input: peripheral blood. This CDR3 reads CASSYGQGTDTQYF. CDR3 DNA: TGTGCCAGCAGCTACGGACAGGGCACAGATACGCAGTATTTT.